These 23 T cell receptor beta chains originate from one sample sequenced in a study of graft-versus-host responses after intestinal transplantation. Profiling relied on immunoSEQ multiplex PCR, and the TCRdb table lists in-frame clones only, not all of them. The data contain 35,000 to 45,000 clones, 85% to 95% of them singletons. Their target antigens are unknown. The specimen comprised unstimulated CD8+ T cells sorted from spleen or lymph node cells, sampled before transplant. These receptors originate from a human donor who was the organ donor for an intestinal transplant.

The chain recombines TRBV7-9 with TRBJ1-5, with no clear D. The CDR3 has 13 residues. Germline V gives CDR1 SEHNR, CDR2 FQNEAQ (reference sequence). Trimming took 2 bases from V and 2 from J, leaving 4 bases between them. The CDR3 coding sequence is TGTGCCAGCAGCTTACAGGGCAATCAGCCCCAGCATTTT. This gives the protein CASSLQGNQPQHF.

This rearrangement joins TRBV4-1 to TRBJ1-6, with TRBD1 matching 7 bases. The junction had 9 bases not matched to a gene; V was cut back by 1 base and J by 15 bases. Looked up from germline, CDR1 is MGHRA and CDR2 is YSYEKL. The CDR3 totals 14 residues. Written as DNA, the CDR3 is TGCGCCAGCAGCCAAGGAATGGGGACAGTTCTCCTCCACTTT. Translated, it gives CASSQGMGTVLLHF.

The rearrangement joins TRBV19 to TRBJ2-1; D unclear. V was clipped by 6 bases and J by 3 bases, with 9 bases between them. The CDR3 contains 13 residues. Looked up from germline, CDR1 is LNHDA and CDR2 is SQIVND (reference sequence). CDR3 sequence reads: CASSASFYNEQFF. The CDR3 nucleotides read TGTGCCAGTAGCGCCTCCTTCTACAATGAGCAGTTCTTC.

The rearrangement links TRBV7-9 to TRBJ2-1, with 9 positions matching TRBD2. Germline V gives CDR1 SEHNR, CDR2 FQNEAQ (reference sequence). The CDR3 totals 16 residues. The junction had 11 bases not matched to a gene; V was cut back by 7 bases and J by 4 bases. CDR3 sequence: CASTPPGTSKYNEQFF. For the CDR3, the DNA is TGTGCCAGCACCCCACCCGGGACTAGCAAGTACAATGAGCAGTTCTTC.

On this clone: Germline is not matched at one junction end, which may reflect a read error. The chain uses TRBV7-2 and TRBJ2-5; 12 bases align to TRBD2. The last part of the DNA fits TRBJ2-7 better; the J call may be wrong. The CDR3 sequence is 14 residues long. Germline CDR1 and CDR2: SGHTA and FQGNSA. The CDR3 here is CASSLAGGPHEQYF. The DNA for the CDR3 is TGTGCCAGCAGCCTAGCGGGGGGGCCCCACGAGCAGTACTTC.

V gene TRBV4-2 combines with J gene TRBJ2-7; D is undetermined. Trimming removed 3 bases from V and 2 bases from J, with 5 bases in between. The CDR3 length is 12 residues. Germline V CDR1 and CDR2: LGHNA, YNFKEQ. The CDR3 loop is CASSQGPYEQYF. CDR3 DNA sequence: TGTGCCAGCAGCCAGGGTCCCTACGAGCAGTACTTC.

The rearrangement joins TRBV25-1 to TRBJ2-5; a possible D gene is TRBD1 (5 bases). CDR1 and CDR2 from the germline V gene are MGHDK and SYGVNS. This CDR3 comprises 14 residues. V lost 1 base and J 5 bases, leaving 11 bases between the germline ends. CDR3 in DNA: TGTGCCAGCAGTGAATGGCAGGGATTGGAGACCCAGTACTTC. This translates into CASSEWQGLETQYF.

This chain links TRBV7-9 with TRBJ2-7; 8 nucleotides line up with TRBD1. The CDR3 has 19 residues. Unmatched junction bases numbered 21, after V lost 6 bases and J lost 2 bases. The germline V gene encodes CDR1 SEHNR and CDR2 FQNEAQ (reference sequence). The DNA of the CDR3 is TGTGCCAGCAGAGGAGCCGTACCGACCAGGGGGCGTGGGGCCTACGAGCAGTACTTC. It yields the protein CASRGAVPTRGRGAYEQYF.

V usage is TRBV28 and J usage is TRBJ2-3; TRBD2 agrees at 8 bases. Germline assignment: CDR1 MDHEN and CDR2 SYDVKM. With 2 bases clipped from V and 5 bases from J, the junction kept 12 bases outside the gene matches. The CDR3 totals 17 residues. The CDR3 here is CASSLPTGGGMQDTQYF. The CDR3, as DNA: TGTGCCAGCAGTTTACCGACCGGCGGGGGGATGCAAGATACGCAGTATTTT.

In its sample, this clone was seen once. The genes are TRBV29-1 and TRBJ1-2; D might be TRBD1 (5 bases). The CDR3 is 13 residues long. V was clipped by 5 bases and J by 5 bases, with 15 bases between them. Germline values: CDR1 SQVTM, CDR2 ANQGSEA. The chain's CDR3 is CSVSWGTLYGYTF. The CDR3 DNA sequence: TGCAGCGTTTCATGGGGGACGCTGTATGGCTACACCTTC. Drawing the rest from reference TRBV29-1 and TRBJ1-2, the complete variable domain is SAVISQKPSRDICQRGTSLTIQCQVDSQVTMMFWYRQQPGQSLTLIATANQGSEATYESGFVIDKFPISRPNLTFSTLTVSNMSPEDSSIYLCSVSWGTLYGYTFGSGTRLTVV.

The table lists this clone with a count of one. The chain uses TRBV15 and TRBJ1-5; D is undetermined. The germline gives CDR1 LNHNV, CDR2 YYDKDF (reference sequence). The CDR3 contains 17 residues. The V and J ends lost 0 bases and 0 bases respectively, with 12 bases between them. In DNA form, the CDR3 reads TGTGCCACCAGCAGAGATTTAGGGCAGTATAGCAATCAGCCCCAGCATTTT. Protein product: CATSRDLGQYSNQPQHF.

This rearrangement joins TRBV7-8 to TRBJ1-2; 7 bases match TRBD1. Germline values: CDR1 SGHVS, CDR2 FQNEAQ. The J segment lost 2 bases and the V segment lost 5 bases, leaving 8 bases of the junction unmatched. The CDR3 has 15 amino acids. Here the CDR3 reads CASSPAPGQNYGYTF. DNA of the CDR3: TGTGCCAGCAGCCCCGCACCGGGACAGAACTATGGCTACACCTTC.

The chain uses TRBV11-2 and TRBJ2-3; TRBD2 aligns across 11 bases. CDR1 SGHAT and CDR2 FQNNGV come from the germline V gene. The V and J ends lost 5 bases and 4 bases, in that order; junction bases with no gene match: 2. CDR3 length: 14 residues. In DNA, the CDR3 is TGTGCCAGCAGCCCTAGCGGGGGGTCAGATACGCAGTATTTT. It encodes CASSPSGGSDTQYF.

CDR3 DNA: TGTGCCAGCAGCTTGGAAGTGGGCAGGTATTACGAGCAGTACTTC. This encodes CASSLEVGRYYEQYF. The chain links TRBV5-5 to TRBJ2-7; no definite D call. Per germline, CDR1 SGHKS and CDR2 YYEKEE (reference sequence). V was trimmed by 0 bases and J by 4 bases, leaving 14 bases between them. This CDR3 is built from 15 residues.

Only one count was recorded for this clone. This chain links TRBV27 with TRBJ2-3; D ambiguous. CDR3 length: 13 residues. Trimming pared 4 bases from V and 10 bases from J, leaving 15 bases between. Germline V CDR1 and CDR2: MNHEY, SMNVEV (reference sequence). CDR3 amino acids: CASSSQGTWAQYF. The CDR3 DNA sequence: TGTGCCAGCAGTTCTCAAGGTACTTGGGCGCAGTATTTT.

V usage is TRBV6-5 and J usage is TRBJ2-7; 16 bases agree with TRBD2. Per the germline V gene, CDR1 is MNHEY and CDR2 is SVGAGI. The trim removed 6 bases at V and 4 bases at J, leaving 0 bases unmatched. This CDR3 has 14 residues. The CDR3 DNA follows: TGTGCCAGCAGGGGACTAGCGGGGGGGTACGAGCAGTACTTC. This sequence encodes CASRGLAGGYEQYF.

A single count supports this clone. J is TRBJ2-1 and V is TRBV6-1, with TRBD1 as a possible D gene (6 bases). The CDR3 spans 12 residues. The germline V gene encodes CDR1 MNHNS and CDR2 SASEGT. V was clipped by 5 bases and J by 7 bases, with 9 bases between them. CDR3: CASSTTGNEQFF. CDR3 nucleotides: TGTGCCAGCAGTACGACAGGTAATGAGCAGTTCTTC.

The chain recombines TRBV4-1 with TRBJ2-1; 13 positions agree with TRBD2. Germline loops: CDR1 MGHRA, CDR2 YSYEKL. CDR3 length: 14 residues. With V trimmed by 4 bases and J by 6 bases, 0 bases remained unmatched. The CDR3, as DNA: TGCGCCAGCAGCCGGACTAGCGGGGGCAATGAGCAGTTCTTC. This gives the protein CASSRTSGGNEQFF.

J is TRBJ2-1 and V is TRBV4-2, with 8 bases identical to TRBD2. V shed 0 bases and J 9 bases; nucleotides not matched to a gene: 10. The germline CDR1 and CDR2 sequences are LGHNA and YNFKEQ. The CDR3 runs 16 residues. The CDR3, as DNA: TGTGCCAGCAGCCAAGAGGCTTCGGGGGGGCACTTTGAGCAGTTCTTC. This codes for CASSQEASGGHFEQFF.

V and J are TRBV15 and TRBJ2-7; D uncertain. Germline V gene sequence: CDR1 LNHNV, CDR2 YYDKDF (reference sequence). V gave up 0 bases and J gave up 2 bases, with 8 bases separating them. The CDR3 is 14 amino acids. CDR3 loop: CATSRERFTYEQYF. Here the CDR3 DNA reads TGTGCCACCAGCAGAGAAAGGTTCACCTACGAGCAGTACTTC.

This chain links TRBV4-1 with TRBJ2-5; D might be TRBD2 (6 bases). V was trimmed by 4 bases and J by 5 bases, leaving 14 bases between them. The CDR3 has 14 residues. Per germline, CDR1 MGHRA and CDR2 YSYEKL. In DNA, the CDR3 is TGCGCCAGCAGCCCCCCGACTAGTATTGAGACCCAGTACTTC. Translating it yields CASSPPTSIETQYF.

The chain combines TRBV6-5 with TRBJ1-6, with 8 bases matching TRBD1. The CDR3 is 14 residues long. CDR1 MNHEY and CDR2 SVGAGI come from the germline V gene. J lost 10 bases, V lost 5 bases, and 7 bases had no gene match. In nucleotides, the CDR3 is TGTGCCAGCAGTCTTCAGGGGACAGGATCACCCCTCCACTTT. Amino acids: CASSLQGTGSPLHF.

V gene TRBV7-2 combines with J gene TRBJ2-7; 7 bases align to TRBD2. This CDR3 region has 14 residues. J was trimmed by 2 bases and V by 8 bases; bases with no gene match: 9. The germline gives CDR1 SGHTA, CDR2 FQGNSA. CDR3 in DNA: TGTGCCAGCGGAGGGTCGGGGGGAGCCTACGAGCAGTACTTC. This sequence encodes CASGGSGGAYEQYF.